This record concerns one T cell receptor beta chain sequence. The data originate from a study of regulatory T cells in long-lasting Graves disease. Building the TCR beta libraries relied on iRepertoire HTBI primers, and CDR3 regions underwent Arm-PCR. Source study methods: Analysis of the samples identified roughly 62 TRBV and 14 TRBJ segments. MiXCR, run by TCRdb on the multiplex PCR reads, gives a single entry per CDR3 protein. TCRdb's processing, not the authors' own work, is the source of the V and J calls. The table has approximately 540,000 distinct CDR3 sequences, around 12% seen once. Sample time point: newly diagnosed GD, antithyroid drugs for less than 3 months. With RNA extracted from PBMCs as input, the TCR library was made. These data also formed part of another study, on T cells in Graves' hyperthyroidism and ophthalmopathy. That source notes: Blood also showed most of the thyroid clonotypes that were expanded above 0.001.

Specimen: peripheral blood mononuclear cells (PBMCs), collected at new diagnosis, from a patient treated with antithyroid drugs. This clonotype originated in a woman in her twenties or thirties with Graves disease.

The chain's CDR3 is CASSPETSSTDTQYF. The CDR3 nucleotides are TGTGCCAGCAGCCCCGAAACCTCCAGCACAGATACGCAGTATTTT. This chain joins TRBV6-1 and TRBJ2-3; D remains unclear. The V end lost 6 bases, the J end lost 0 bases, and 13 bases lay between the germline ends. This CDR3 region has 15 residues. CDR1 MNHNS and CDR2 SASEGT come from the germline V gene.